This T cell receptor beta chain was recorded in a study of control samples from healthy donors and cancer patients. The CDR3 has 17 residues. Germline loops: CDR1 MDHEN, CDR2 SYDVKM. The V segment lost 7 bases and the J segment 1 base; nucleotides outside the gene matches: 15. In its sample, this clone was seen a few times. The table came from immunoSEQ multiplex PCR; TCRdb's copy has only in-frame clones and leaves some out. The table lists over 85,000 clones, around 85% of them singletons. The genes are TRBV28 and TRBJ1-2; TRBD1 matches at 7 bases. The sequence derives from an older man with lung cancer. The sequencing input was PBMCs. CDR3 in DNA: TGTGCCAGCATTGCACATGCCGAGGGGGCTTATAACTATGGCTACACCTTC. Translating gives CASIAHAEGAYNYGYTF.